The 13 T cell receptor beta chains listed next were all sequenced from one sample in a study of monozygotic twins with inflammatory bowel disease (dated by TCRdb to between 2018 and 2020). Library preparation was by 5' RACE. The sequencer was an Illumina HiSeq 2500. After reprocessing by TCRdb, each CDR3 protein sequence is one entry, and no DNA is given. This specimen's table enumerates roughly 120,000 distinct CDR3 sequences. The ten largest clones take up roughly an eighth of the sample. The specimen was blood. All receptors derive from a human donor with ulcerative colitis or Crohn's disease, or a healthy co-twin of an affected twin (not recorded which).

The chain carries TRBV7-2 and TRBJ2-7; TCRdb's assignment of TRBD2 cannot be checked, as there is no DNA. This CDR3 region has 14 residues. The germline CDR1 and CDR2 sequences are SGHTA and FQGNSA. Here the CDR3 reads CASSSRASSYEQYF.

V gene TRBV7-9 combines with J gene TRBJ1-5; the D gene TCRdb calls, TRBD1, cannot be checked with no DNA. Germline values: CDR1 SEHNR, CDR2 FQNEAQ (reference sequence). The CDR3 is made up of 17 amino acids. The CDR3 is CASSPGTGTYSNQPQHF. The variable domain in full, with the rest retrieved from reference TRBV7-9 and TRBJ1-5, is DTGVSQNPRHKITKRGQNVTFRCDPISEHNRLYWYRQTLGQGPEFLTYFQNEAQLEKSRLLSDRFSAERPKGSFSTLEIQRTEQGDSAMYLCASSPGTGTYSNQPQHFGDGTRLSIL.

V is TRBV2 and J is TRBJ1-2; TCRdb designates TRBD1, a call that cannot be tested without DNA. The germline V gene has CDR1 SNHLY and CDR2 FYNNEI. The CDR3 contains 16 residues. CDR3 sequence: CASSEIRQSKDYGYTF.

CDR3 in amino acids: CSGAGDNGELFF. This chain connects TRBV29-1 to TRBJ2-2; TCRdb returns TRBD2, unconfirmable since there is no DNA. This CDR3 is 12 amino acids long. Germline V gene data show CDR1 as SQVTM and CDR2 as ANQGSEA.

The genes are TRBV27 and TRBJ2-3; there is no DNA to check the TCRdb D call of TRBD1. From germline, CDR1 is MNHEY and CDR2 SMNVEV (reference sequence). The CDR3 totals 14 residues. The CDR3 sequence: CASGVGTLTDTQYF.

The V call is TRBV6-1, the J call TRBJ2-2; TCRdb returns TRBD1, unconfirmable since there is no DNA. The germline V gene has CDR1 MNHNS and CDR2 SASEGT. CDR3 length equals 15 residues. This CDR3 is CASGGRSPNTGELFF.

V and J are TRBV10-3 and TRBJ2-3; as DNA is missing, the TRBD2 call by TCRdb cannot be tested. CDR1 is ENHRY and CDR2 is SYGVKD in the germline V gene. The CDR3 contains 15 residues. CDR3 in amino acids: CAIGSLAESTDTQYF.

V usage is TRBV5-6 and J usage is TRBJ2-3; the D call of TRBD2 rests on TCRdb alone, since no DNA is present to check it. The CDR3 contains 16 residues. From germline, CDR1 is SGHDT and CDR2 YYEEEE. CDR3: CASSSLYWRGPDTQYF.

CDR3 in amino acids: CASSPLDGGTYNEQFF. V usage is TRBV3-1 and J usage is TRBJ2-1; TCRdb indicates TRBD1, and absent DNA this call remains unverified. The CDR3 contains 16 residues. CDR1 LGHDT and CDR2 YNNKEL come from the germline V gene (reference sequence).

V is TRBV28 and J is TRBJ2-2; TCRdb's assignment of TRBD2 cannot be checked, as there is no DNA. CDR1 is MDHEN, CDR2 SYDVKM, per germline. CDR3 size: 16 residues. This CDR3 is CASSLTTSGFTGELFF.

The chain is built from TRBV6-2 or TRBV6-3 and TRBJ2-1. Germline V gene data show CDR1 as MNHEY and CDR2 as SVGEGT. The CDR3 has 12 amino acids. Here the CDR3 reads CASSYSYNEQFF.

The rearrangement links TRBV28 to TRBJ2-3; there is no DNA to check the TCRdb D call of TRBD2. The V gene's germline CDR1 is MDHEN and CDR2 SYDVKM. This CDR3 contains 15 residues. CDR3 sequence reads: CASRRSMGRTDTQYF.

The chain links TRBV30 to TRBJ1-6; TCRdb reports TRBD1, a call that lacks DNA to check it against. Germline V gene data show CDR1 as GTSNPN and CDR2 as SVGIG (reference sequence). The CDR3 is 15 amino acids. This chain's CDR3 is CAWSPLSRLNSPLHF.